This T cell receptor beta chain comes out of a study of blood T cell repertoires in COVID-19 (TCRdb year 2020). Background for the entire study: Collaborator samples came from the United States, Italy and Spain and covered acute and convalescent phases of COVID-19. The material from the prospective study consisted of cDNA or gDNA derived from T cells, B-cell-depleted T cells, or PBMCs. Deeply sampled blood TCRbeta repertoires from subjects exposed to, actively infected with, or recovered from COVID-19 were included in the dataset. The repertoires were released in a freely available public database meant as a resource for research on the immune response to SARS-CoV-2. The samples were drawn from two sources: the first 160 participants of the ongoing ImmuneRACE study, and over 1,000 subjects contributed by 6 global collaborators. Nearly every sample came with metadata listing a de-identified subject ID, COVID-19 status, age in years and sex. Where available, HLA class I and class II types were taken from metadata supplied by the sample provider and were not determined by assay-based typing.

The collaborating institutions used their own protocols to collect whole blood in K2EDTA tubes. For TCRbeta analysis, collaborators shipped samples as frozen whole blood, isolated PBMCs, or DNA extracted from either of those sample types. TCRbeta CDR3 regions were amplified from genomic DNA using the immunoSEQ Assay, a bias-controlled multiplex PCR. In the authors' own workflow: The number of nucleated cells in each sample was estimated from the amplification of reference gene primers within the assay. To quantify the absolute abundance of each unique TCRbeta CDR3 rearrangement, sequence reads were collapsed and filtered. For each sample, productive Simpson clonality was calculated as the square root of Simpson's diversity index across productive rearrangements. Sourced from immuneACCESS, this table was stored by TCRdb with only in-frame sequences that have V and J called. A share of the clones is absent; for the studies checked, an unresolved V gene accounts for under half, and the remainder has no known explanation. D and trimming were read from the DNA, whereas the V and J calls and clone size are those reported in that table. Within this sample are about 92,000 clones, with 75% to 85% of them counted one time only. About a tenth of the sample goes to the ten largest clones.

Points the paper makes about the study in general: How much clinical and demographic metadata was included differed by source and by participant, and the metadata was provided uncurated.

For this chain, trimming is 0 bases at the V end and 5 bases at the J end, and the number of junction bases without a gene match is 5. Based on the germline V gene, the CDR1 and CDR2 sequences are LGHNA and YNFKEQ. The CDR3 has 16 amino acids, counting the end cysteine and phenylalanine. This entry keeps only the CDR3 DNA: 48 bases, framed from base 1. As concerns this clone: Its antigen is still unknown. The input lacks base qualities; no much larger clone sits a single base away.

The clonotype comes from a woman aged 70 to 79 with acute or convalescent COVID-19. The chain is made from TRBV4-2 and TRBJ2-5; the central 11 bases match TRBD2. Specimen: peripheral blood. The DNA is TGTGCCAGCAGCCAAGATGGAACTAGCGGGAGTGAGACCCAGTACTTC. Its coded protein is CASSQDGTSGSETQYF.